This record concerns one TCR beta chain sequence. Antigen specificity is unknown. The entry originates in a study of cytomegalovirus exposure and HLA in healthy donors. Findings and caveats of the study: Investigators reported fewer than 200 TCR beta chains as tied to cytomegalovirus. In the analysis, some V segments, TRBV6-2 and TRBV6-3 included, were excluded as indistinguishable. In terms of immune exposure information, only CMV serostatus was available. As a later analysis showed, a missense DCLRE1C variant was linked to trimming of TCR beta V- and J-genes.

The CDR3 totals 16 residues. The ends lost 0 bases at V and 8 bases at J; junction bases unmatched: 9. In germline, CDR1 is SGDLS, CDR2 YYNGEE. Both 60 Vbeta primers and 13 Jbeta primers went into the PCR. Profiling relied on immunoSEQ multiplex PCR, and the TCRdb table lists in-frame clones only, not all of them. The repertoire holds approximately 170,000 clones, with roughly 74% as singletons. Sequences were obtained from PBMCs. This chain uses TRBV9 with TRBJ2-1; 9 positions match TRBD1. The TCR comes from a male donor in good health and CMV-seronegative. CDR3 amino acids: CASSVGRDRVRYEQFF. CDR3 DNA sequence: TGTGCCAGCAGCGTAGGCCGGGACAGGGTTCGCTATGAGCAGTTCTTC.